A single T cell receptor beta chain is shown here with its context. Its antigen is undetermined. Germline V gene lookup returns CDR1 SGHKS and CDR2 YYEKEE (reference sequence). This CDR3 spans 15 amino acids. V dropped 2 bases and J dropped 5; count of bases not matched to a gene: 7. This sample was included in a study of Ad26.COV2.S vaccination and SARS-CoV-2 variants. Across the whole study: Administration of Ad26.COV2.S was intramuscular, either once or twice 56 days apart. Findings and caveats of the study: Individuals receiving vaccine had higher spike-specific TCR breadth than placebo recipients did.

The treatment denotes: around 19 received Ad26.COV2.S at low or high dose, single or two shots; 5 received placebo; per-sample allocation not given. Sampling occurred on day 63 after the first vaccine or placebo injection. Ad26 vector vaccine expressed Wuhan-strain SARS-CoV-2 spike. Libraries were prepared by immunoSEQ multiplex PCR; TCRdb keeps only in-frame clonotypes and omits some of them. The repertoire consists of some 500,000 clones, with nearly 90% occurring once and the leading ten covering about 2.7%. The rearrangement joins TRBV5-5 to TRBJ2-7, with 10 bases fitting TRBD1. This TCR was recovered from a person between 18 and 65 years old who received the Ad26.COV2.S COVID-19 vaccine or a placebo. The specimen comprised peripheral blood, sampled in a trial of Ad26.COV2.S vaccine versus placebo. CDR3 coding DNA: TGTGCCAGCAGCTTCCTCGGGACAGGGGTAGACGAGCAGTACTTC. Its translation is CASSFLGTGVDEQYF.